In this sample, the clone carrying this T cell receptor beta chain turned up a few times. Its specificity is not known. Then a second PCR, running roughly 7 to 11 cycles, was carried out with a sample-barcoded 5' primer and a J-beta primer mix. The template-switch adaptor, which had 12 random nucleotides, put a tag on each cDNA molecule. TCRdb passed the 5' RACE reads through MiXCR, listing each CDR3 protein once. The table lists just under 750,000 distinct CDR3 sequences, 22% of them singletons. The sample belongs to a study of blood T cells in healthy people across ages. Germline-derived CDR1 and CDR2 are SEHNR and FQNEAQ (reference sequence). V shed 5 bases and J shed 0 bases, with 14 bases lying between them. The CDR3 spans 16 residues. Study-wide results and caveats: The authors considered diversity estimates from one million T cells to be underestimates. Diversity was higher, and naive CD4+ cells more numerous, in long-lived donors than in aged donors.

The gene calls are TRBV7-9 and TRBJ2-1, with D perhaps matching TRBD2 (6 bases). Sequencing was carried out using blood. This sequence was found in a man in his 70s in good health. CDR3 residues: CASSPWRGNSYNEQFF. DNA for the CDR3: TGTGCCAGCAGCCCATGGCGGGGAAACTCCTACAATGAGCAGTTCTTC. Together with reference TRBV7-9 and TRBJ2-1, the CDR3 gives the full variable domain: DTGVSQNPRHKITKRGQNVTFRCDPISEHNRLYWYRQTLGQGPEFLTYFQNEAQLEKSRLLSDRFSAERPKGSFSTLEIQRTEQGDSAMYLCASSPWRGNSYNEQFFGPGTRLTVL.